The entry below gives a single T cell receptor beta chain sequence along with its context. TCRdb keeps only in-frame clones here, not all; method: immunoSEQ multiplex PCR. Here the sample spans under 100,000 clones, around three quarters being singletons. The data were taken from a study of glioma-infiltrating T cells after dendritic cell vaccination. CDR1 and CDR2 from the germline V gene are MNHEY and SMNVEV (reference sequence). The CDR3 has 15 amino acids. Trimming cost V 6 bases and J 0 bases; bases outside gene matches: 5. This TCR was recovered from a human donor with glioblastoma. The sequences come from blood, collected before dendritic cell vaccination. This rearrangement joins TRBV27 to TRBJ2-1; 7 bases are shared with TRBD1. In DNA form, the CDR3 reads TGTGCCAGCAGGAAGACAGGGAACTCCTACAATGAGCAGTTCTTC. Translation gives CASRKTGNSYNEQFF.